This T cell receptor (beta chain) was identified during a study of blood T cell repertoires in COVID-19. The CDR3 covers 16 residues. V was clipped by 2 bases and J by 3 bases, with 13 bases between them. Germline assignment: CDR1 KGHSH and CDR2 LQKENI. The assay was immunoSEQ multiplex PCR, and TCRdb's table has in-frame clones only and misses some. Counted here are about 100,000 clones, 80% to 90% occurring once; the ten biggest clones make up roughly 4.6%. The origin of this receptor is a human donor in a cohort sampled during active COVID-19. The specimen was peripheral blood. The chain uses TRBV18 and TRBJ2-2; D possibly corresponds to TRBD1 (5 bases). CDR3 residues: CASSPIQGVDTGELFF. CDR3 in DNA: TGTGCCAGCTCACCAATCCAGGGCGTCGACACCGGGGAGCTGTTTTTT.